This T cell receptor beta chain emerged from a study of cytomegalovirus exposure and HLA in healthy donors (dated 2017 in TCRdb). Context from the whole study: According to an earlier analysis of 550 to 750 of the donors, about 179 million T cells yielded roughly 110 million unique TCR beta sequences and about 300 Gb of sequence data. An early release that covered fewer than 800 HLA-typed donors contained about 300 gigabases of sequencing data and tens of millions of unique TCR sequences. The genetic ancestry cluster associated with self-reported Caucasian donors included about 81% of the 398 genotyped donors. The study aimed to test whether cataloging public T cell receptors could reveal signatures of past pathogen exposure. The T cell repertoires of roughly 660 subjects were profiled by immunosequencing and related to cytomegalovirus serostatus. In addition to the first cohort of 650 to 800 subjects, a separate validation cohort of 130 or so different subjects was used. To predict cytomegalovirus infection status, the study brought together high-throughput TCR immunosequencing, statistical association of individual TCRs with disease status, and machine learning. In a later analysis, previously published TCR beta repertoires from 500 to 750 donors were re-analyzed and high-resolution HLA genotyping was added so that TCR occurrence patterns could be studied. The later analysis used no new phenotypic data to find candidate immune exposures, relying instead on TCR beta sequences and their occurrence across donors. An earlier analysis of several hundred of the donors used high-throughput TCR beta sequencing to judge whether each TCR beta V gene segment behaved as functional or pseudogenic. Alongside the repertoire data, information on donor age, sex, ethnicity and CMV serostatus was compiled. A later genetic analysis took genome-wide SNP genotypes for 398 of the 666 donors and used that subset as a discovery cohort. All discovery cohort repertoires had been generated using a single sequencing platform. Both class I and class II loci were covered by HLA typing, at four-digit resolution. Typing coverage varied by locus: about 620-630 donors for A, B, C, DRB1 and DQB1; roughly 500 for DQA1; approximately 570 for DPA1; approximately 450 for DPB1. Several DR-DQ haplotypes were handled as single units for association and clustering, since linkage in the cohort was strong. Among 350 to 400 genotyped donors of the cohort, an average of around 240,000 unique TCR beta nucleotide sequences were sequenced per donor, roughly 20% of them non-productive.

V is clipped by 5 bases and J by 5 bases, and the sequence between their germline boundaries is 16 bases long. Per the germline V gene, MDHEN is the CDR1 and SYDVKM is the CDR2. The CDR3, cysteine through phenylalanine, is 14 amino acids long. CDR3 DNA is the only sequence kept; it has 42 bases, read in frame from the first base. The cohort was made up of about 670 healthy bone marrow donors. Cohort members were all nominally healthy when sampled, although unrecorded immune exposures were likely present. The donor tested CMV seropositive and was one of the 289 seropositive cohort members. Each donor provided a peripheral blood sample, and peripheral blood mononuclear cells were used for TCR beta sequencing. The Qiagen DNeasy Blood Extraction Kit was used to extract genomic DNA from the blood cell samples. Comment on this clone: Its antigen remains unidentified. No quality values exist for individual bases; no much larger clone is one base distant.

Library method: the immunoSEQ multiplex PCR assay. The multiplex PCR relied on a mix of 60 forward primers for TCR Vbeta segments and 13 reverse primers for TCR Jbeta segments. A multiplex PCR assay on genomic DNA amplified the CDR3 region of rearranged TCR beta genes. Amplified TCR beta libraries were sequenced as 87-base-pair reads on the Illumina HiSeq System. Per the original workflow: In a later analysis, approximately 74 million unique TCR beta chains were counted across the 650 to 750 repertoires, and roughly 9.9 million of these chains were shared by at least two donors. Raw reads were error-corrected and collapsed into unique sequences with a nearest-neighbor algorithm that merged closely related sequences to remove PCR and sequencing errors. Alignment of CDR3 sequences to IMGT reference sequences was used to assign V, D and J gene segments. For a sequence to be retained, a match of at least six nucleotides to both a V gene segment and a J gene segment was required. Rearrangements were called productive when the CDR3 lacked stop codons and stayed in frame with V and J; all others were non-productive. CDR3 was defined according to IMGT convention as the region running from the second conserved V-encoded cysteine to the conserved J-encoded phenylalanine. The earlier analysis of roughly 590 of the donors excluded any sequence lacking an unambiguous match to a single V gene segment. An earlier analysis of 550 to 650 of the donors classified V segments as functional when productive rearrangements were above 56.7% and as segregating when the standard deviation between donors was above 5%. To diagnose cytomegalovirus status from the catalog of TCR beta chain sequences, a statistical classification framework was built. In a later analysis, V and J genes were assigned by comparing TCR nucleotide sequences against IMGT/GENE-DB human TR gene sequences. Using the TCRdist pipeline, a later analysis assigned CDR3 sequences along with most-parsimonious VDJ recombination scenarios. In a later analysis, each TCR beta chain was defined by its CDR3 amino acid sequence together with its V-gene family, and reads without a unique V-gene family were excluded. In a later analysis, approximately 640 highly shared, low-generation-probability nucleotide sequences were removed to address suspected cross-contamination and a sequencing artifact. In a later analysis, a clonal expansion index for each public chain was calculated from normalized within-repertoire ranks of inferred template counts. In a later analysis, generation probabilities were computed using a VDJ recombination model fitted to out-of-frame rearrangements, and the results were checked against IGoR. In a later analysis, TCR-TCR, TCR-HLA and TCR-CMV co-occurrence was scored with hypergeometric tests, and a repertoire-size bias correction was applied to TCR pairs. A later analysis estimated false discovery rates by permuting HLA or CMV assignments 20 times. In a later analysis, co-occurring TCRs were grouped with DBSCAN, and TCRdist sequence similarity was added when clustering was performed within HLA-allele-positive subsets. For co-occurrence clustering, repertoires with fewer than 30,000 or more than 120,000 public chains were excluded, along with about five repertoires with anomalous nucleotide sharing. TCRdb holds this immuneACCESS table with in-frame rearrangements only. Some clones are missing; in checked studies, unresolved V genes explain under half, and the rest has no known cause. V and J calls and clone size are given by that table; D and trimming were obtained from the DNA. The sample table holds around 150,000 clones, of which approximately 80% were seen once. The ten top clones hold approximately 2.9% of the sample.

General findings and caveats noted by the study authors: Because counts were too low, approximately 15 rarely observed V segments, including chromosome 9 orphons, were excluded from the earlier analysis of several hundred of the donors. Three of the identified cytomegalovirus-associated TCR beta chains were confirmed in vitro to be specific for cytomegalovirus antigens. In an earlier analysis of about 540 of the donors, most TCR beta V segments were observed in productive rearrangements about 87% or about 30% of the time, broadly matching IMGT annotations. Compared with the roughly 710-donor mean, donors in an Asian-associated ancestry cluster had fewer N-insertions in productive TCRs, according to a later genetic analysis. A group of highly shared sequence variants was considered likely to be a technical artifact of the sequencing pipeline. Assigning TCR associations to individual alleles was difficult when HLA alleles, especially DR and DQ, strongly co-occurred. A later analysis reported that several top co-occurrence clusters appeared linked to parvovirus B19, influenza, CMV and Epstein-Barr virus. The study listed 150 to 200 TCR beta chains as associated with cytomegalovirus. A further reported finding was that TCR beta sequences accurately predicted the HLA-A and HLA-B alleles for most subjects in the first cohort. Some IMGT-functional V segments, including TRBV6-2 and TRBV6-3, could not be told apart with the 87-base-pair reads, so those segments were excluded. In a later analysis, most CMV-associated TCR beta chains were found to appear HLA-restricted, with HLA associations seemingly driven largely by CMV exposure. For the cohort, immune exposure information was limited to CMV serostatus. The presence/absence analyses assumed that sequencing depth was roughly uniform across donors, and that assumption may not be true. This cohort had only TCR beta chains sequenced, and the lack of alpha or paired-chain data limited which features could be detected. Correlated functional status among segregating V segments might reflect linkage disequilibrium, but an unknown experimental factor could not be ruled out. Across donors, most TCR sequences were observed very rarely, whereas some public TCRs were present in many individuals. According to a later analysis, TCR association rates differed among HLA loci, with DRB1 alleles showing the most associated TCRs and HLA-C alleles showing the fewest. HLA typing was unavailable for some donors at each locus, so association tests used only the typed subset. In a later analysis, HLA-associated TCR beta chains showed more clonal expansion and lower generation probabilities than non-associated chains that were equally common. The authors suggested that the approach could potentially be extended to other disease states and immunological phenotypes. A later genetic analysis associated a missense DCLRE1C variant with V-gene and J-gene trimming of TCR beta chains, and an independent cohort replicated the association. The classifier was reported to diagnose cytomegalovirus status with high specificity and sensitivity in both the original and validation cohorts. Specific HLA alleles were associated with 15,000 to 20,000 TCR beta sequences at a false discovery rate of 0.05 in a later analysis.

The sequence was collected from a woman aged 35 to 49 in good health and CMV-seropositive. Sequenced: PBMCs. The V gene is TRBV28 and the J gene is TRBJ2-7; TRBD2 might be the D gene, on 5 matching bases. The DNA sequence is TGTGCCAGCAGTGGGAGCCGGAGGTACAACGAGCAGTACTTC. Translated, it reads CASSGSRRYNEQYF.